This is a list of T cell receptor beta chains from one sample in a study of CXCR3-negative and CXCR3-positive naive CD8 T cells. TCRdb reworked the 5' RACE reads into one entry per CDR3 protein, no DNA. Its table lists about 63,000 distinct CDR3 sequences. Sequencing was performed on naive CXCR3+ CD8+ T cells from blood. The receptors here all came from a human donor in good health. Some clones in this sample may be carry-over from other donors' samples. Both conserved end residues are part of each CDR3. The order of the fields is J gene, V gene, CDR3 protein.

TRBJ2-5,TRBV14,CASSQDLDQETQYF
TRBJ1-1,TRBV6-5,CASSYFPTAEAFF
TRBJ2-7,TRBV6-5,CASSYGVGYSYEQYF
TRBJ2-7,TRBV20-1,CSASSLAGALYEQYF
TRBJ2-7,TRBV6-5,CASSYSSGSYEQYF
TRBJ2-1,TRBV29-1,CSVELVRGNKPNEQFF
TRBJ2-7,TRBV5-1,CASSSNMGPQLHEQYF
TRBJ1-2,TRBV10-1,CASSESYRTGYGYTF
TRBJ2-6,TRBV7-9,CASSLGSFAGANVLTF
TRBJ1-1,TRBV29-1,CSVMGTRTEAFF
TRBJ2-7,TRBV21-1,CASSQTLGAGESYEQYF
TRBJ2-5,TRBV7-9,CASSRGTGETQYF
TRBJ2-7,TRBV6-6,CASSYRTGADSSYEQYF
TRBJ2-7,TRBV20-1,CSARYGTGLFYEQYF
TRBJ2-3,TRBV7-6,CASTRGVGGADTQYF
TRBJ2-1,TRBV2,CASSEGTGGPFEQFF
TRBJ2-7,TRBV27,CASSWGRDYEQYF
TRBJ2-4,TRBV7-9,CASSLGRPEQGLAKNIQYF
TRBJ2-1,TRBV7-9,CASSLGLTSSYNEQFF
TRBJ2-1,TRBV29-1,CSVLGYSYNEQFF
TRBJ2-2,TRBV29-1,CSVQWDSGELFF
TRBJ1-5,TRBV6-2/TRBV6-3,CASTSLWGNQPQHF
TRBJ2-1,TRBV5-1,CASKENLDEQFF
TRBJ1-5,TRBV5-1,CASSTGQVNQPQHF
TRBJ2-2,TRBV5-1,CASTSAGELFF
TRBJ2-5,TRBV29-1,CSVEGQGGQETQYF
TRBJ2-2,TRBV29-1,CSVDRENTGELFF
TRBJ2-5,TRBV29-1,CSVEAWETQYF
TRBJ2-7,TRBV28,CASSLWGPGEQYF
TRBJ1-2,TRBV29-1,CSVVSSGTGGGYTF
TRBJ2-3,TRBV28,CASSFPDRERGTDTQYF